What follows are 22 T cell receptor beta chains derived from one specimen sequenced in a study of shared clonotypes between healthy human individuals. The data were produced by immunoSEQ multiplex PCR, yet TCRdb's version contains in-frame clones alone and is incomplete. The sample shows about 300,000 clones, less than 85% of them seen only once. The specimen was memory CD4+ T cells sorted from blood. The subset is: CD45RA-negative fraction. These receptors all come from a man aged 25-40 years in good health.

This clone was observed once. The CDR3 bases are TGTGCCAGCAGCGTACGGGACTACTCCTACGAGCAGTACTTC. It encodes CASSVRDYSYEQYF. The chain employs TRBV9 and TRBJ2-7, with 7 bases identical to TRBD2. The germline CDR1 and CDR2 sequences are SGDLS and YYNGEE. The trim removed 1 base at V and 0 bases at J, leaving 1 base unmatched. The CDR3 totals 14 residues. Filled out from reference TRBV9 and TRBJ2-7, the complete variable domain reads DSGVTQTPKHLITATGQRVTLRCSPRSGDLSVYWYQQSLDQGLQFLIQYYNGEERAKGNILERFSAQQFPDLHSELNLSSLELGDSALYFCASSVRDYSYEQYFGPGTRLTVT.

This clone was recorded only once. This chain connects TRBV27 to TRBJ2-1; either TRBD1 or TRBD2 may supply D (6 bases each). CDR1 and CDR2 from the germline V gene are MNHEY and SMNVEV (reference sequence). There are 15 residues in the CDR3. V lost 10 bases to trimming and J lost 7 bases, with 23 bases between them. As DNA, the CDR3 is TGTGCCACCAAACCCCATTCTCAGGGGAGGAATGAGCAGTTCTTC. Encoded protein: CATKPHSQGRNEQFF.

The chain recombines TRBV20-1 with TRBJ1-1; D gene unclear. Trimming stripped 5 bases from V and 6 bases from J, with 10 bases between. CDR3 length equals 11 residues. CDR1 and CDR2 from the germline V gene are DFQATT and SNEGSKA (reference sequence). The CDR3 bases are TGCAGTGCTGTTTTTATCCCTGAAGCTTTCTTT. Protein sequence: CSAVFIPEAFF.

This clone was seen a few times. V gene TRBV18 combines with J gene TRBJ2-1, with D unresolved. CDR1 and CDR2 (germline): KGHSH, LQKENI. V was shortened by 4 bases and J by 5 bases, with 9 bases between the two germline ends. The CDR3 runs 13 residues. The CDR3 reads CASSQGVHNEQFF. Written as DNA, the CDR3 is TGTGCCAGCTCACAAGGAGTGCACAATGAGCAGTTCTTC.

CDR3 in amino acids: CSVESTLNEQFF. The CDR3 DNA is TGCAGCGTTGAAAGTACCCTCAATGAGCAGTTCTTC. This chain uses TRBV29-1 with TRBJ2-1; D is unresolved. This CDR3 contains 12 residues. The germline gives CDR1 SQVTM, CDR2 ANQGSEA. V lost 2 bases to trimming and J lost 6 bases, with 8 bases between them.

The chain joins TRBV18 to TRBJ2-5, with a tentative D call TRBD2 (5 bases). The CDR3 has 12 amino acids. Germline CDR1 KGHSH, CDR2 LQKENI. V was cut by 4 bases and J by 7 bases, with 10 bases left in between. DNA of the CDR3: TGTGCCAGCTCACTCGGGGATGGGACCCAGTACTTC. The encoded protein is CASSLGDGTQYF.

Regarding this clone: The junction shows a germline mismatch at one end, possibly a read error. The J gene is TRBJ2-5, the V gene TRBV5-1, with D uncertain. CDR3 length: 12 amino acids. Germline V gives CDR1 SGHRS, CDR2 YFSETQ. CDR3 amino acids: CASRLGGETQYF. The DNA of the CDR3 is TGCGCCAGCAGGTTGGGTGGGGAGACCCAGTACTTC.

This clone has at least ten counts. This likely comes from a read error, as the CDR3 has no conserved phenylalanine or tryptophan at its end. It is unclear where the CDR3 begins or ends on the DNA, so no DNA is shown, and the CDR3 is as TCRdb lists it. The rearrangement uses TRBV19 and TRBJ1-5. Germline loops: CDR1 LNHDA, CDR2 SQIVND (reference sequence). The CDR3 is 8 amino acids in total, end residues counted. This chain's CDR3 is CASTPKVA.

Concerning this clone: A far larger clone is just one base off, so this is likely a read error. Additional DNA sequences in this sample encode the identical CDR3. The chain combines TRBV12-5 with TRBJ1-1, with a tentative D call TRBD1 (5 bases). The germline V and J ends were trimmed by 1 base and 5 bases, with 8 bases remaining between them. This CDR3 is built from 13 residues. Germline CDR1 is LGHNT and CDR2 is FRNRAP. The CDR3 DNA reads TGTGCTAGTGGTTTGGAGCAGGGAACTGAAGCTTTCTTT. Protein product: CASGLEQGTEAFF.

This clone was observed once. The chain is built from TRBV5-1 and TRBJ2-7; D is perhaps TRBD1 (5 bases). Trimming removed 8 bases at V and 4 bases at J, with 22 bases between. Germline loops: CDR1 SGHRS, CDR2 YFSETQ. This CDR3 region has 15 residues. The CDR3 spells CASHSRDRRIYEQYF. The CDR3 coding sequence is TGCGCCAGTCATTCTCGAGACAGAAGAATTTACGAGCAGTACTTC. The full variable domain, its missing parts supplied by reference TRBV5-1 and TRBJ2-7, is KAGVTQTPRYLIKTRGQQVTLSCSPISGHRSVSWYQQTPGQGLQFLFEYFSETQRNKGNFPGRFSGRQFSNSRSEMNVSTLELGDSALYLCASHSRDRRIYEQYFGPGTRLTVT.

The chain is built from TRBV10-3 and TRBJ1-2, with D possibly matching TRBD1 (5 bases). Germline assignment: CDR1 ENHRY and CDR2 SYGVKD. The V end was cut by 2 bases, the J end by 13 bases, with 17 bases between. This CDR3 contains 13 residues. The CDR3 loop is CAISEGAAGSRTF. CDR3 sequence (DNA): TGTGCCATCAGTGAGGGAGCGGCAGGGAGTCGCACCTTC.

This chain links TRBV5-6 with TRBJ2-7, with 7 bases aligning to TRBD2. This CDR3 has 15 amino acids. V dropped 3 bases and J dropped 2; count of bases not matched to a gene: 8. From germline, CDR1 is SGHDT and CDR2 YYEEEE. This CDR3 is CASSWGRGLAYEQYF. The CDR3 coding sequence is TGTGCCAGCAGCTGGGGTCGTGGACTAGCCTACGAGCAGTACTTC.

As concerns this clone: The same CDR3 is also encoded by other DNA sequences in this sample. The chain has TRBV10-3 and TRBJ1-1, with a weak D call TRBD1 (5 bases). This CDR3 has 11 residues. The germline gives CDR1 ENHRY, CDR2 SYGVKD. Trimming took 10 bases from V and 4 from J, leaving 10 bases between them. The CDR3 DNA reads TGTGCCACCCAGGGAGGCACTGAAGCTTTCTTT. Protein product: CATQGGTEAFF.

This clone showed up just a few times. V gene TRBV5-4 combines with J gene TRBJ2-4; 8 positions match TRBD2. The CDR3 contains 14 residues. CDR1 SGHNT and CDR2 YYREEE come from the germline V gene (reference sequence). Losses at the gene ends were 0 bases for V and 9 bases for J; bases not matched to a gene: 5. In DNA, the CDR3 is TGTGCCAGCAGCTTGGAACGGGAGGGGGGCATTCAGTACTTC. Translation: CASSLEREGGIQYF.

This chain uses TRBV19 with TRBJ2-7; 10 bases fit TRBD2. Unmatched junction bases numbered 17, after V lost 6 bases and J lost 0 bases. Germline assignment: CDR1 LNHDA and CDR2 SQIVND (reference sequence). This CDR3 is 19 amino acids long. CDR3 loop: CASSVSLAGAAASSYEQYF. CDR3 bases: TGTGCCAGTAGCGTCTCTCTAGCGGGAGCGGCCGCCTCCTCCTACGAGCAGTACTTC.

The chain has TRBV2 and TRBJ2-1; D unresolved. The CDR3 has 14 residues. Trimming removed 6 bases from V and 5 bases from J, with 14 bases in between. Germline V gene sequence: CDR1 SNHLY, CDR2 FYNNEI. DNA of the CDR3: TGTGCCAGCAGACAAGGGCATTCTAACAATGAGCAGTTCTTC. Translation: CASRQGHSNNEQFF.

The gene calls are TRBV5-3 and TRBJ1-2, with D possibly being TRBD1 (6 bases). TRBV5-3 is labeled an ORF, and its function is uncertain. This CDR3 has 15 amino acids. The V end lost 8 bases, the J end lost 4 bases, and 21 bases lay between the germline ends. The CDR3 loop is CASSMDSVTTYGYTF. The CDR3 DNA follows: TGTGCCAGCAGCATGGACAGCGTCACTACCTATGGCTACACCTTC.

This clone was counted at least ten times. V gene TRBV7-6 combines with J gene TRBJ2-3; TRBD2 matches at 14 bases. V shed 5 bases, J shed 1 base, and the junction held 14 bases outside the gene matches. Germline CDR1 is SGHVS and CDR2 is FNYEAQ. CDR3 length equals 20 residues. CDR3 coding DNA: TGTGCCAGCAGCCCCTGGGGGACTAGCGGGAGTGGCCCTGGCACAGATACGCAGTATTTT. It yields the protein CASSPWGTSGSGPGTDTQYF.

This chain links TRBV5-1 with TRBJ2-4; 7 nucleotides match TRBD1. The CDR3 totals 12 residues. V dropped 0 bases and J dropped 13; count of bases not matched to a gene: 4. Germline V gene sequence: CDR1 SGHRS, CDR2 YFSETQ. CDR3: CASSLGDREQYF. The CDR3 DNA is TGCGCCAGCAGCTTGGGGGACAGAGAACAGTACTTC.

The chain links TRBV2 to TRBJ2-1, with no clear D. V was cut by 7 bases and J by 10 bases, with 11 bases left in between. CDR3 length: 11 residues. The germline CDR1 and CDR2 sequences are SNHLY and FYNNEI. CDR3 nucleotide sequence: TGTGCCAGCACTGATTTAGGGGAGCAGTTCTTC. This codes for CASTDLGEQFF.

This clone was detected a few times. CDR3 coding DNA: TGTGCCAGCAGCAAACAGGCCTGGGACACTGAAGCTTTCTTT. It translates to CASSKQAWDTEAFF. The V and J genes are TRBV6-9 and TRBJ1-1, with D perhaps TRBD1 (5 bases). The ends were cut back, 6 bases at V and 3 bases at J, with 14 bases in the middle. Germline CDR1 MNHGY, CDR2 SVAAGI. CDR3 length: 14 residues.

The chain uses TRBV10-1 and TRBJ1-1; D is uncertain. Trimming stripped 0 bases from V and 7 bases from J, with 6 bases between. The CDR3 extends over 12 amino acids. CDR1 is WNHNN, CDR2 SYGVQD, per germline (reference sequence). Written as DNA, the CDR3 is TGCGCCAGCAGTGAGTCTGGGGTTGAAGCTTTCTTT. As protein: CASSESGVEAFF.